One sample yielded the 8 T cell receptor beta chains listed below, sequenced in a study of graft-versus-host responses after intestinal transplantation. These receptors have no identified antigens. Assay used: immunoSEQ multiplex PCR; TCRdb lists only in-frame clones, some missing. The profile shows more than 65,000 clones, more than 85% of them singletons. The source was unstimulated CD8+ T cells sorted from spleen or lymph node cells, collected before transplant. Source of these receptors: a human donor who was the organ donor for an intestinal transplant.

The gene calls are TRBV18 and TRBJ1-1; tentatively, D is TRBD1 (6 bases). Trimming left V 1 base short and J 1 base short, with 13 bases between. This CDR3 region has 16 residues. Germline values: CDR1 KGHSH, CDR2 LQKENI. CDR3 DNA sequence: TGTGCCAGCTCACCACTATACAGGGTTACGAACACTGAAGCTTTCTTT. Its translation is CASSPLYRVTNTEAFF.

The chain uses TRBV7-9 and TRBJ2-3; 7 positions match TRBD2. Germline CDR1 is SEHNR and CDR2 is FQNEAQ (reference sequence). The CDR3 is made up of 16 amino acids. V shed 5 bases, J shed 0 bases, and the junction held 8 bases outside the gene matches. CDR3 amino acids: CASSGRGNHSTDTQYF. Here the CDR3 DNA reads TGTGCCAGCAGCGGGAGGGGAAACCATAGCACAGATACGCAGTATTTT.

This sequence joins TRBV19 and TRBJ1-1, with no clear D. The V end was cut by 3 bases, the J end by 1 base, with 6 bases between. The CDR3 has 13 residues. Germline V gene sequence: CDR1 LNHDA, CDR2 SQIVND (reference sequence). The CDR3 DNA follows: TGTGCCAGTAGTATGGGAGCGAACACTGAAGCTTTCTTT. The encoded protein is CASSMGANTEAFF.

The CDR3 here is CASSYSKELDGYTF. As DNA, the CDR3 is TGTGCCAGCAGTTACTCGAAGGAATTGGATGGCTACACCTTC. The V and J genes are TRBV6-5 and TRBJ1-2; no firm D call. The CDR3 has 14 amino acids. The V end lost 0 bases, the J end lost 6 bases, and 11 bases lay between the germline ends. Germline V CDR1 and CDR2: MNHEY, SVGAGI.

The genes are TRBV7-9 and TRBJ2-7; a possible D gene is TRBD1 (6 bases). V lost 5 bases and J 3 bases, leaving 17 bases between the germline ends. The CDR3 totals 15 residues. From germline, CDR1 is SEHNR and CDR2 FQNEAQ (reference sequence). The CDR3 region has the DNA TGTGCCAGCAGCCAATTGACAGGCTTAGACTACGAGCAGTACTTC. It codes for CASSQLTGLDYEQYF.

This clone has a handful of counts. This chain connects TRBV5-3 to TRBJ2-7; the D is unclear. TRBV5-3 is recorded as an ORF, its role being uncertain. The CDR3 extends over 16 amino acids. V lost 4 bases, J lost 2 bases, and 19 bases lay in between. The CDR3 nucleotides read TGTGCCAGAAGCGGCAGTAAGGGAAAGCCTCCCTACGAGCAGTACTTC. Protein: CARSGSKGKPPYEQYF.

The J gene is TRBJ1-1, the V gene TRBV7-9; D gene unclear. V was clipped by 5 bases and J by 2 bases, with 12 bases between them. This CDR3 comprises 14 residues. CDR1 is SEHNR and CDR2 is FQNEAQ in the germline V gene (reference sequence). CDR3 coding DNA: TGTGCCAGCAGCCGGGCCCTCGGAAACACTGAAGCTTTCTTT. Protein sequence: CASSRALGNTEAFF.

This clone was seen a single time. The chain employs TRBV7-9 and TRBJ2-1; tentative D call: TRBD2 (7 bases). Germline values: CDR1 SEHNR, CDR2 FQNEAQ (reference sequence). The CDR3 sequence is 14 residues long. Trimming cost V 6 bases and J 3 bases, with 12 bases left between them. The CDR3 sequence: CASRAGGLYNEQFF. In nucleotides, the CDR3 is TGTGCCAGCAGGGCCGGGGGGCTCTACAATGAGCAGTTCTTC.